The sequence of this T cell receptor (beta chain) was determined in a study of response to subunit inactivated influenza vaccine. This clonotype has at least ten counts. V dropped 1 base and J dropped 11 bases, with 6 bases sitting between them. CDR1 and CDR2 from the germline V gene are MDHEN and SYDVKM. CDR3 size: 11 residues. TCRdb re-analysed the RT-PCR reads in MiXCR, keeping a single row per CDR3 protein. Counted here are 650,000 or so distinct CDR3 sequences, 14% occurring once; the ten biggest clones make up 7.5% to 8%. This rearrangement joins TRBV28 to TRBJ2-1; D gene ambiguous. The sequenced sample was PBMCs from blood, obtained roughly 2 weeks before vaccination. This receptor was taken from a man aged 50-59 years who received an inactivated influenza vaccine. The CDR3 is CASSLFFQQFF. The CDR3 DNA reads TGTGCCAGCAGTTTATTTTTTCAGCAGTTCTTC.